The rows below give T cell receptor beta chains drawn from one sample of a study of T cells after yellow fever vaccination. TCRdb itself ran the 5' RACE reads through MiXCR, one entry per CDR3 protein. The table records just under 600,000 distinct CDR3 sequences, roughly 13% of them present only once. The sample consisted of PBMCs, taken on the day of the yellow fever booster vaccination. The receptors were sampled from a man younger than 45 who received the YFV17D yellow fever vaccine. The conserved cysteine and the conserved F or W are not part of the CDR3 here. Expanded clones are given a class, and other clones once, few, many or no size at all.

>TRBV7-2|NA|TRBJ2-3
ASSLGPFTDTQY
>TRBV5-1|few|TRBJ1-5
ASSSGGGLDQPQH
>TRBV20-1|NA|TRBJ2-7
SARDSSGQGVYEQY
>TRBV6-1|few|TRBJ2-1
ASSGTSGSYNEQF
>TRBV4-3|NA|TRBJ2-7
ASSLQLGNSGSPPYEQY
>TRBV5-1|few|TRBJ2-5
ASSPNRGETQY
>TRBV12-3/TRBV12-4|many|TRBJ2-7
ASSPGIYEQY
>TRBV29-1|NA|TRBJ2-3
SVGQGWTDTQY
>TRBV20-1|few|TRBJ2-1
SAASSRHLSYNEQF
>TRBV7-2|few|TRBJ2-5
ASSSTGTSGSYETQY
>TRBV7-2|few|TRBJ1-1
ASSLATLRRQEAF
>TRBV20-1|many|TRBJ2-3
SARAGGQGDTQY
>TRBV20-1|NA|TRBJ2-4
SASRMGNSIQY
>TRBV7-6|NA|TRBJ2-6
ASSLRTGPSGANVLT
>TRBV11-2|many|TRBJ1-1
ASSLRTALNTEAF
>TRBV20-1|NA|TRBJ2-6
SAKDIRTGGSGANVLT
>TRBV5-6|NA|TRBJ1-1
ASSLDITTEAF
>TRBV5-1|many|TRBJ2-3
ASSLGVDTQY
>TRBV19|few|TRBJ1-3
ASTRMDSSTVGNTIY
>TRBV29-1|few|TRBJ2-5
SVREGQETQY
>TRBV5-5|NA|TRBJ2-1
ASSLPGNHEQF
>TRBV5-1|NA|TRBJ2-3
ASSLPGTGGADTQY
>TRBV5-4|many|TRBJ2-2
ASSFGGGVAGELF
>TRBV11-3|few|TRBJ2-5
ASSPASLAGAIETQY
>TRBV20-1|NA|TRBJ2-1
SAYSSGSYNEQF
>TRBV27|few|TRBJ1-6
ASSKSDRGSLH
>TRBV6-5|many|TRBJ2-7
ASSRGTSGRARSYEQY
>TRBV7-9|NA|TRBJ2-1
ASSSRTSGRNNEQF
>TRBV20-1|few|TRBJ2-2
CARDLGGSNTGELF
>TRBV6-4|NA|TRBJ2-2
ASSDLSGSVTGELF
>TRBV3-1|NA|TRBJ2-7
ASSQGAGSYEQY
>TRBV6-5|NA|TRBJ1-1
ASSYSFTDTEAF
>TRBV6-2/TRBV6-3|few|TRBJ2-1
ASGLSGSSYNEQF
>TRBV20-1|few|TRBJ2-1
SASFKPGLAGNEQF
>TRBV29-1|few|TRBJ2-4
SVGGLPTSKNIQY
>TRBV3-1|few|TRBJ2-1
ASSQGRTGNEQF
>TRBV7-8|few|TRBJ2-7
ASSFAGGGYEQY
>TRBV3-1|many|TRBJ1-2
ASSLEDRAGYT
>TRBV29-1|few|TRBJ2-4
SVQRQGSKNIQY
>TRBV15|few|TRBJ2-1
ATSRYAVLAFNEQF
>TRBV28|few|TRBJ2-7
ASGEIAGTAGAT
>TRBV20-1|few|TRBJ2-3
SAPVDSTDTQY
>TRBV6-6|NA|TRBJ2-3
ASLELDTQY
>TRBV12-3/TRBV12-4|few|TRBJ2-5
ASSKDHPKETQY
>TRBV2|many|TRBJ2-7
ASSSGEAYEQY
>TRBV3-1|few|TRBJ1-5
ASSQGQGQWPQH
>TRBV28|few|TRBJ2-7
ASSPSSRAGYEQY
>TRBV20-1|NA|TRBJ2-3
SGLAGVPGTDTQY
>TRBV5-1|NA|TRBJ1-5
ASSLDLGDKPQH
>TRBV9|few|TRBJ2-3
ASSVRGLAGDDTQY
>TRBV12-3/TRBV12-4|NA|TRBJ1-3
ASSLDPSGNTIY
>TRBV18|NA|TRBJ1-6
ASSPAGEASPLH
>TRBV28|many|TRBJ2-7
ASSLAVYEQY
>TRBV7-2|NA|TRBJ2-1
ASSLMGGRYTNEQF
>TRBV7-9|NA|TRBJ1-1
ASSIIGPNTEAF